This passage covers 18 T cell receptor beta chains from one sample sequenced in a study of radiotherapy plus CTLA-4 blockade in lung cancer. Some clones are missing from TCRdb's copy, which holds only in-frame ones; the method was immunoSEQ multiplex PCR. The table has 45,000 to 60,000 clones, around 79% seen once. Sample: peripheral blood, taken from a patient treated with radiotherapy plus ipilimumab. These receptors came from a human donor with non-small cell lung cancer whose response to radiotherapy plus ipilimumab could not be evaluated.

V is TRBV6-1 and J is TRBJ1-1; 9 bases line up with TRBD1. Germline trimming cut 10 bases from V and 1 base from J; bases unmatched to any gene: 7. Germline V gene sequence: CDR1 MNHNS, CDR2 SASEGT. The CDR3 is 14 residues long. The CDR3, as DNA: TGTGCCAATACGGACAGGGGTAAGAACACTGAAGCTTTCTTT. Protein product: CANTDRGKNTEAFF.

The chain joins TRBV19 to TRBJ2-3; D uncertain. The CDR3 runs 15 residues. The germline V gene encodes CDR1 LNHDA and CDR2 SQIVND (reference sequence). Deletions cut 3 bases from V and 0 bases from J, with 10 bases between. The CDR3 protein is CASSISPGSTDTQYF. CDR3 nucleotides: TGTGCCAGTAGTATTAGCCCCGGGAGCACAGATACGCAGTATTTT.

CDR3 DNA sequence: TGTGCCAGCAGCACGCAGACAGGGAGCCCCTATGGCTACACCTTC. Encoded protein: CASSTQTGSPYGYTF. V gene TRBV7-9 combines with J gene TRBJ1-2; 7 nucleotides align to TRBD1. Germline lookup yields CDR1 SEHNR and CDR2 FQNEAQ (reference sequence). The CDR3 sequence is 15 residues long. Trimming removed 5 bases from V and 4 bases from J; junction bases left unmatched: 10.

J is TRBJ1-2 and V is TRBV15; 12 bases are a match to TRBD1. Looked up from germline, CDR1 is LNHNV and CDR2 is YYDKDF (reference sequence). Trimming took 8 bases from V and 5 from J; bases not matched to a gene: 12. This CDR3 contains 16 residues. For the CDR3, the DNA is TGTGCCACCGGGGAGGGACAGGGGGCGACGAGGTATGGCTACACCTTC. Translated: CATGEGQGATRYGYTF.

This clone occurred a few times. The V call is TRBV5-6, the J call TRBJ2-1; D may be TRBD2 (5 bases). The germline CDR1 and CDR2 sequences are SGHDT and YYEEEE. V gave up 0 bases and J gave up 8 bases, with 18 bases separating them. CDR3 size: 16 residues. This chain's CDR3 is CASSLAIGIEIDEQFF. DNA of the CDR3: TGTGCCAGCAGCTTGGCCATCGGGATAGAGATTGATGAGCAGTTCTTC. Full variable domain (remainder filled in from reference TRBV5-6 and TRBJ2-1): DAGVTQSPTHLIKTRGQQVTLRCSPKSGHDTVSWYQQALGQGPQFIFQYYEEEERQRGNFPDRFSGHQFPNYSSELNVNALLLGDSALYLCASSLAIGIEIDEQFFGPGTRLTVL.

The chain carries TRBV6-6 and TRBJ1-1; 9 nucleotides align to TRBD1. The germline gives CDR1 MNHNY, CDR2 SVGAGI (reference sequence). This CDR3 has 15 residues. With V trimmed by 7 bases and J by 3 bases, 9 bases remained unmatched. This CDR3 is CASKHQGQGHTEAFF. The CDR3 DNA reads as TGTGCCAGCAAACATCAGGGACAGGGACACACTGAAGCTTTCTTT.

The chain has TRBV5-4 and TRBJ2-2; TRBD2 matches 13 bases. Germline CDR1 reads SGHNT; CDR2 reads YYREEE (reference sequence). The CDR3 is made up of 16 amino acids. After removal of 4 bases from V and 7 bases from J, the junction contained 7 bases not matched to a gene. Here the CDR3 reads CASSITSGGANGELFF. CDR3 nucleotides: TGTGCCAGCAGCATCACTAGCGGGGGGGCGAACGGGGAGCTGTTTTTT.

This chain connects TRBV28 to TRBJ1-4; TRBD1 aligns across 9 bases. The CDR3 is 15 amino acids. The V and J ends lost 2 bases and 5 bases, in that order; junction bases with no gene match: 3. Germline CDR1 is MDHEN and CDR2 is SYDVKM. CDR3 coding DNA: TGTGCCAGCAGTTTAATTACAGGGGGCAATGAAAAACTGTTTTTT. The encoded protein is CASSLITGGNEKLFF.

J is TRBJ2-3 and V is TRBV5-6, with D perhaps matching TRBD2 (6 bases). The V and J ends lost 5 bases and 8 bases respectively, with 21 bases between them. The CDR3 is 15 amino acids. Per germline, CDR1 SGHDT and CDR2 YYEEEE. DNA for the CDR3: TGTGCCAGCAGTATACGTCGGGGGTTGAGAGGTACGCAGTATTTT. Its translation: CASSIRRGLRGTQYF.

The V gene is TRBV4-1, the J gene TRBJ1-1; perhaps TRBD1 as D (5 bases). V lost 5 bases and J 1 base, leaving 14 bases between the germline ends. CDR1 and CDR2 from the germline V gene are MGHRA and YSYEKL. The CDR3 totals 15 residues. The CDR3 loop is CASSGSRGGNTEAFF. The CDR3 coding sequence is TGCGCCAGCAGCGGTAGTAGGGGAGGGAACACTGAAGCTTTCTTT.

This chain links TRBV5-1 with TRBJ2-3; a weak D match, TRBD1 (6 bases). V dropped 9 bases and J dropped 6 bases, with 17 bases sitting between them. Per the germline V gene, CDR1 is SGHRS and CDR2 is YFSETQ. The length of the CDR3 is 13 residues. As DNA, the CDR3 is TGCGCCACCAAGCGACAGGATAGGGATACGCAGTATTTT. It encodes CATKRQDRDTQYF.

This clone has more than one count but fewer than ten. This chain uses TRBV28 with TRBJ1-5; D gene uncertain. Trimming removed 3 bases from V and 0 bases from J, with 12 bases in between. Germline loops: CDR1 MDHEN, CDR2 SYDVKM. This CDR3 region has 16 residues. CDR3 nucleotides: TGTGCCAGCAGTTTCCCGGGGATTCTTAGCAATCAGCCCCAGCATTTT. It specifies CASSFPGILSNQPQHF.

This clone showed up just once. V gene TRBV13 combines with J gene TRBJ2-5; 16 bases map to TRBD2. Trimming at V came to 5 bases and at J to 6 bases, leaving 6 bases not matched to a gene. The CDR3 has 16 amino acids. Germline CDR1 is PRHDT and CDR2 is FYEKMQ (reference sequence). This chain's CDR3 is CASSPGTSGGGKTQYF. DNA of the CDR3: TGTGCCAGCAGCCCCGGGACTAGCGGGGGGGGTAAGACCCAGTACTTC.

This chain connects TRBV5-4 to TRBJ1-6; 7 nucleotides line up with TRBD1. V lost 2 bases, J lost 7 bases, and 6 bases stayed unmatched. CDR3 length: 15 amino acids. Germline values: CDR1 SGHNT, CDR2 YYREEE (reference sequence). This CDR3 reads CASSFRMGQNSPLHF. The CDR3 coding sequence is TGTGCCAGCAGCTTCAGGATGGGACAGAATTCACCCCTCCACTTT. The variable domain in full, completed from reference TRBV5-4 and TRBJ1-6, reads ETGVTQSPTHLIKTRGQQVTLRCSSQSGHNTVSWYQQALGQGPQFIFQYYREEENGRGNFPPRFSGLQFPNYSSELNVNALELDDSALYLCASSFRMGQNSPLHFGNGTRLTVT.

V is TRBV28 and J is TRBJ2-6, with 7 bases identical to TRBD2. This CDR3 is 17 amino acids long. The germline V gene encodes CDR1 MDHEN and CDR2 SYDVKM. With V trimmed by 4 bases and J by 3 bases, 9 bases remained unmatched. CDR3 DNA sequence: TGTGCCAGCAGTTCACCGACTAGCTGGGGTGGGGCCAACGTCCTGACTTTC. Translated, it gives CASSSPTSWGGANVLTF.

V usage is TRBV2 and J usage is TRBJ2-3; D not resolved. The CDR3 spans 14 residues. CDR1 is SNHLY and CDR2 is FYNNEI in the germline V gene. Trimming took 3 bases from V and 0 from J, leaving 7 bases between them. The CDR3 spells CASSDPGSTDTQYF. The DNA for the CDR3 is TGTGCCAGCAGTGACCCCGGGAGCACAGATACGCAGTATTTT.

This chain uses TRBV13 with TRBJ1-2; 8 bases are shared with TRBD1. V lost 1 base and J lost 8; bases outside the gene matches: 6. CDR1 and CDR2 (germline): PRHDT, FYEKMQ (reference sequence). The CDR3 covers 14 residues. Here the CDR3 reads CASSLEDRAGGYTF. In DNA form, the CDR3 reads TGTGCCAGCAGCTTAGAGGACAGGGCGGGGGGCTACACCTTC.

The V gene is TRBV11-2, the J gene TRBJ1-1; D might be TRBD1 (5 bases). Germline V lookup: CDR1 SGHAT, CDR2 FQNNGV. The V end was cut by 6 bases, the J end by 0 bases, with 14 bases between. This CDR3 has 15 amino acids. CDR3 coding DNA: TGTGCCAGCAGTTCCGACAGAAACATGAACACTGAAGCTTTCTTT. It specifies CASSSDRNMNTEAFF.